This passage covers 8 T cell receptor beta chains from one sample sequenced in a study of T-cell reconstitution after alpha-beta-depleted transplantation in children. Molecular barcoding with unique molecular identifiers was used for the TCRbeta library. TCRdb redid the calling of the PCR reads with MiXCR, one entry per CDR3 protein. Of roughly 500,000 distinct CDR3 sequences in the sample, less than 35% were seen once. Here the sequenced sample was PBMCs from the stem cell graft donor, taken from the stem cell graft. These receptors were collected from a human donor who donated a stem cell graft to a child with aplastic anemia.

This clonotype occurred a few times. This chain connects TRBV7-2 to TRBJ2-7; 9 bases are shared with TRBD2. Trimming at V came to 0 bases and at J to 4 bases, leaving 4 bases not matched to a gene. The CDR3 has 15 amino acids. From germline, CDR1 is SGHTA and CDR2 FQGNSA. The CDR3, as DNA: TGTGCCAGCAGCTTAGCTAGCGGGAGTATGTACGAGCAGTACGTC. This sequence encodes CASSLASGSMYEQYV.

This rearrangement joins TRBV27 to TRBJ2-1; TRBD2 aligns across 14 bases. Looked up from germline, CDR1 is MNHEY and CDR2 is SMNVEV (reference sequence). The CDR3 is 17 residues long. V shed 7 bases and J 5 bases; nucleotides not matched to a gene: 10. The CDR3 loop is CASTFRRTSGRNNEQFF. CDR3 nucleotides: TGTGCCAGCACCTTTCGAAGGACTAGCGGGAGGAACAATGAGCAGTTCTTC.

This clonotype was counted only a few times. The chain carries TRBV20-1 and TRBJ2-3; 8 positions match TRBD2. Trimming cost V 4 bases and J 4 bases; bases outside gene matches: 19. CDR1 DFQATT and CDR2 SNEGSKA come from the germline V gene (reference sequence). The CDR3 length is 18 residues. Written as DNA, the CDR3 is TGCAGTGCTAAAACTCATACCCGGACTAGCTGGGAGGCAGATACGCAGTATTTT. This sequence encodes CSAKTHTRTSWEADTQYF.

This clonotype was detected only a few times. The V and J genes are TRBV5-1 and TRBJ1-2; D may be TRBD1 (5 bases). The germline gives CDR1 SGHRS, CDR2 YFSETQ. Trimming shortened V by 1 base and J by 4 bases, and 23 bases separated the two germline ends. The length of the CDR3 is 18 residues. CDR3 DNA: TGCGCCAGCAGCTTGAACGGGGGTCCGGGAACTGAGTCCTATGGCTACACCTTC. Protein product: CASSLNGGPGTESYGYTF.

This clonotype showed up just a few times. The genes are TRBV28 and TRBJ2-7, with D perhaps TRBD1 (6 bases). From germline, CDR1 is MDHEN and CDR2 SYDVKM. The CDR3 consists of 12 residues. V was shortened by 6 bases and J by 2 bases, with 8 bases between the two germline ends. This CDR3 reads CASRGTTYEQYF. Written as DNA, the CDR3 is TGTGCCAGCAGGGGGACAACCTACGAGCAGTACTTC.

J is TRBJ2-7 and V is TRBV5-5, with D possibly being TRBD1 or TRBD2 (6 bases each). This CDR3 is built from 14 residues. Trimming stripped 2 bases from V and 1 base from J, with 10 bases between. Germline V gene data show CDR1 as SGHKS and CDR2 as YYEKEE (reference sequence). Here the CDR3 DNA reads TGTGCCAGCAGCTTCCAGGGGAGGTCCTACGAGCAGTACTTC. This encodes CASSFQGRSYEQYF.

This clonotype appeared once. This chain connects TRBV6-5 to TRBJ1-1; perhaps TRBD1 as D (6 bases). V shed 2 bases and J shed 1 base, with 17 bases lying between them. CDR3 length: 17 amino acids. Germline V gene sequence: CDR1 MNHEY, CDR2 SVGAGI. Here the CDR3 reads CASSYRRGLEGNTEAFF. In DNA, the CDR3 is TGTGCCAGCAGTTACCGGCGGGGGCTGGAGGGGAACACTGAAGCTTTCTTT.

This sequence joins TRBV5-1 and TRBJ2-5; D ambiguous. The CDR3 totals 13 residues. The germline V and J ends were trimmed by 3 bases and 2 bases, with 8 bases remaining between them. Germline loops: CDR1 SGHRS, CDR2 YFSETQ. The CDR3 sequence is CASSSVRQETQYF. In DNA, the CDR3 is TGCGCCAGCAGCTCCGTTCGTCAAGAGACCCAGTACTTC.